Sequencing of this TCR beta chain was carried out in a study of T-cell memory formation after mild COVID-19. Study conclusions and caveats: Pre-infection memory contained some responding clones, which suggested that cross-reactive memory had joined.

This clonotype turned up a few times. Its antigen is as yet unknown. Germline values: CDR1 LGHDT, CDR2 YNNKEL (reference sequence). The CDR3 spans 16 residues. V dropped 4 bases and J dropped 4; count of bases not matched to a gene: 8. MiXCR, run by TCRdb on the 5' RACE reads, gives a single entry per CDR3 protein. In the table there are 400,000 to 500,000 distinct CDR3 sequences, 20% to 25% of which are singletons. The sequencing sample was made of PBMCs or a T cell subset sorted from them (not recorded which). The receptor was derived from an adult woman who had mild COVID-19 (a few samples of this study predate the infection). Cell type and time point are not known. V usage is TRBV3-1 and J usage is TRBJ2-2, with 8 bases fitting TRBD2. The CDR3 sequence is CASSLLAGGLTGELFF. In DNA form, the CDR3 reads TGTGCCAGCAGCCTTCTGGCGGGGGGACTCACCGGGGAGCTGTTTTTT.